These T cell receptor beta chains were read from a single sample in a study of T cells in Graves' hyperthyroidism and ophthalmopathy. TCRdb independently ran MiXCR on the multiplex PCR reads; one entry per CDR3 protein. Of 490,000 or so distinct CDR3 sequences detected, approximately 49% appear once; the ten largest clones hold about two fifths. Sequencing was carried out using peripheral blood or thyroid tissue (not recorded which). Source of these receptors: an adult woman with Graves' disease, either hyperthyroidism or ophthalmopathy (not recorded which). The CDR3 runs from the conserved cysteine through the conserved F or W. The D gene is left open where the match is weak. Only some rows state a clone size, as once, few, many or a class for expanded clones.

cdr3_aa cdr3_nt d_call clone_size j_call v_call
CASRTMSGVNSPLHF TGTGCCAGCAGGACCATGTCTGGGGTGAATTCACCCCTCCACTTT NA NA TRBJ1-6 TRBV25-1
CAISAGWGQGNAEAFF TGTGCCATCAGTGCGGGCTGGGGACAGGGGAACGCTGAAGCTTTCTTT TRBD1 NA TRBJ1-1 TRBV10-3
CASSSWGTGALHF TGTGCCAGCAGTTCCTGGGGGACGGGAGCCCTCCACTTT NA NA TRBJ1-6 TRBV5-8
CASSFGGHSNQPQHF TGTGCCAGCAGTTTTGGGGGTCATAGCAATCAGCCCCAGCATTTT NA many TRBJ1-5 TRBV12-3/TRBV12-4
CASSYEGPADF TGTGCCAGCAGTTATGAGGGGCCTGCGGACTTC NA many TRBJ2-5 TRBV28
CASSAWGTGELFF TGTGCCAGCAGTGCTTGGGGTACCGGGGAGCTGTTTTTT NA NA TRBJ2-2 TRBV5-4
CASSFRDRDEGGYTF TGTGCCAGCAGCTTCCGCGACAGAGACGAGGGTGGCTACACCTTC NA NA TRBJ1-2 TRBV7-2
CASGRLETQYF TGTGCCAGCGGGCGATTGGAGACCCAGTACTTC NA NA TRBJ2-5 TRBV7-9
CASSSPEEYEQYF TGTGCCAGCAGTTCACCCGAGGAGTACGAGCAGTACTTC NA many TRBJ2-7 TRBV6-6
CASTSGTTPPQETQYF TGTGCCAGCACATCCGGGACTACTCCGCCTCAAGAGACCCAGTACTTC TRBD2 NA TRBJ2-5 TRBV2
CSAREARFLDNSPLHF TGCAGTGCTAGAGAGGCGAGATTTTTGGATAATTCACCCCTCCACTTT NA many TRBJ1-6 TRBV20-1
CSARSGRIYGYTF TGCAGTGCTAGATCCGGTCGGATCTATGGCTACACCTTC NA NA TRBJ1-2 TRBV20-1
CASSVGSTRASSYEQYF TGTGCCAGCAGCGTAGGGTCGACACGCGCCTCCTCCTACGAGCAGTACTTC NA many TRBJ2-7 TRBV9
CASSGPGQGGSGNTIYF TGTGCCAGCAGTGGACCGGGACAGGGAGGCTCTGGAAACACCATATATTTT TRBD1 NA TRBJ1-3 TRBV25-1
CAIGATGVYGYTLYF TGTGCCATCGGTGCGACAGGGGTCTATGGCTACACCTTATATTTT TRBD1 NA TRBJ1-3 TRBV10-3
CASSLSAGGVSPLHF TGTGCCAGCAGTTTATCCGCAGGTGGGGTTTCACCCCTCCACTTT NA many TRBJ1-6 TRBV28
CATGDDGYTF TGTGCCACCGGGGACGATGGCTACACCTTC NA many TRBJ1-2 TRBV24-1
CASSQDPGVGNQPQHF TGCGCCAGCAGCCAAGATCCAGGGGTCGGAAATCAGCCCCAGCATTTT NA NA TRBJ1-5 TRBV4-1
CATSSNRGGYGYTF TGTGCCACCAGCAGTAACAGGGGAGGCTATGGCTACACCTTC TRBD1 once TRBJ1-2 TRBV15
CASSFQGGAYGYTF TGTGCCAGCAGCTTCCAGGGGGGGGCTTATGGCTACACCTTC TRBD1 NA TRBJ1-2 TRBV25-1
CASSVGIREPQHF TGTGCCAGCAGCGTAGGGATTAGGGAGCCCCAGCATTTT NA many TRBJ1-5 TRBV9
CASSLAGIDNQPQHF TGTGCCAGCAGCTTAGCGGGGATCGACAATCAGCCCCAGCATTTT NA few TRBJ1-5 TRBV7-2
CSASLGQGRTEAFF TGCAGTGCTAGCTTGGGACAGGGTCGCACTGAAGCTTTCTTT TRBD1 NA TRBJ1-1 TRBV20-1
CASSLGMQSTEAFF TGTGCCAGCAGCTTAGGGATGCAGAGCACTGAAGCTTTCTTT NA many TRBJ1-1 TRBV7-2
CSVETDRAYEQYF TGCAGCGTTGAGACAGACAGAGCCTACGAGCAGTACTTC NA NA TRBJ2-7 TRBV29-1
CASSQDARNQETQYF TGCGCCAGCAGCCAAGATGCAAGGAACCAAGAGACCCAGTACTTC NA few TRBJ2-5 TRBV4-1
CASRGAIQRF TGTGCCAGCAGAGGGGCTATTCAGCGGTTT NA few TRBJ1-3 TRBV6-1
CASSLGYGGETQYF TGTGCCAGCAGCTTAGGTTATGGAGGAGAGACCCAGTACTTC NA NA TRBJ2-5 TRBV7-8
CATSRNYQGSGYTF TGTGCCACCAGCAGAAATTACCAGGGATCCGGCTACACCTTC NA many TRBJ1-2 TRBV15